One and the same sample provided the 21 T cell receptor beta chains below, sequenced in a study of blood T cell repertoires in COVID-19. The table came from immunoSEQ multiplex PCR; TCRdb's copy has only in-frame clones and leaves some out. The sample has 140,000 to 150,000 clones; 70% to 90% are singletons. The sequenced sample consisted of peripheral blood. The receptors stem from a human donor with acute or convalescent COVID-19. The donor label of this sample is uncertain.

The rearrangement links TRBV30 to TRBJ1-1; D remains unclear. The germline V gene encodes CDR1 GTSNPN and CDR2 SVGIG (reference sequence). The CDR3 consists of 12 residues. V lost 0 bases and J 4 bases, leaving 6 bases between the germline ends. The CDR3 protein is CAWSVAPTEAFF. As DNA, the CDR3 is TGTGCCTGGAGTGTAGCCCCCACTGAAGCTTTCTTT.

The chain has TRBV18 and TRBJ1-4; D remains ambiguous. V lost 4 bases, J lost 10 bases, and 19 bases lay in between. CDR3 length: 15 amino acids. Per the germline V gene, CDR1 is KGHSH and CDR2 is LQKENI. The CDR3 DNA follows: TGTGCCAGCTCACTCGCCAGGTCCCCCGCTGGAAAACTGTTTTTT. Residues: CASSLARSPAGKLFF.

V and J are TRBV5-8 and TRBJ2-1, with TRBD2 identical over 11 bases. The CDR3 sequence is 17 residues long. Germline V gene sequence: CDR1 SGHTS, CDR2 YDEGEE. Germline trimming cut 2 bases from V and 5 bases from J; bases unmatched to any gene: 9. The CDR3 loop reads CASSFYSGRGSNNEQFF. CDR3 in DNA: TGTGCCAGCAGCTTTTATAGCGGGAGGGGCAGTAACAATGAGCAGTTCTTC.

The chain combines TRBV5-4 with TRBJ1-2; D is ambiguous. CDR3 size: 15 residues. In germline, CDR1 is SGHNT, CDR2 YYREEE (reference sequence). Trimming took 0 bases from V and 0 from J, leaving 9 bases between them. CDR3 loop: CASSLDASANYGYTF. The CDR3 DNA reads as TGTGCCAGCAGCTTGGATGCGTCGGCTAACTATGGCTACACCTTC.

The chain couples TRBV13 to TRBJ1-1, with a tentative D call TRBD1 (6 bases). The V end lost 7 bases, the J end lost 5 bases, and 23 bases lay between the germline ends. The length of the CDR3 is 16 residues. Germline V CDR1 and CDR2: PRHDT, FYEKMQ (reference sequence). The CDR3 spells CASKSGGNIRGTEAFF. DNA of the CDR3: TGTGCCAGCAAGTCGGGGGGAAACATAAGGGGGACTGAAGCTTTCTTT.

J is TRBJ1-4 and V is TRBV5-1; D is unclear. The CDR3 sequence is 15 residues long. CDR1 is SGHRS, CDR2 YFSETQ, per germline. V was trimmed by 5 bases and J by 5 bases, leaving 16 bases between them. Here the CDR3 reads CASRSQVGRNEKLFF. The CDR3 DNA sequence: TGCGCCAGCAGATCCCAGGTTGGCCGCAATGAAAAACTGTTTTTT.

The gene calls are TRBV5-4 and TRBJ2-7; the D gene is possibly TRBD1 (5 bases). V lost 4 bases to trimming and J lost 2 bases, with 16 bases between them. The CDR3 has 15 amino acids. Germline CDR1 reads SGHNT; CDR2 reads YYREEE (reference sequence). In nucleotides, the CDR3 is TGTGCCAGCAGCATCCGACAGACCGCCACCTACGAGCAGTACTTC. This encodes CASSIRQTATYEQYF.

This clone was observed a single time. The chain carries TRBV4-2 and TRBJ1-4; D is ambiguous. Germline CDR1 reads LGHNA; CDR2 reads YNFKEQ. Trimming removed 2 bases at V and 0 bases at J, with 19 bases between. The CDR3 consists of 19 residues. The CDR3 protein is CASSQSSTEPIATNEKLFF. The CDR3 region has the DNA TGTGCCAGCAGCCAATCGTCCACAGAACCAATTGCAACTAATGAAAAACTGTTTTTT.

This clone has only a few counts. The V and J genes are TRBV5-1 and TRBJ1-2; 8 bases map to TRBD1. This CDR3 has 16 residues. V dropped 3 bases and J dropped 6; count of bases not matched to a gene: 13. Germline V gene lookup returns CDR1 SGHRS and CDR2 YFSETQ. The CDR3 loop is CASSSSDRVVNNGYTF. CDR3 in DNA: TGCGCCAGCAGCTCTTCGGACAGGGTGGTTAATAATGGCTACACCTTC.

The V call is TRBV7-9, the J call TRBJ1-1; possible D gene TRBD1, 6 bases. The CDR3 sequence is 16 residues long. In germline, CDR1 is SEHNR, CDR2 FQNEAQ (reference sequence). Trimming cost V 7 bases and J 3 bases, with 21 bases left between them. Here the CDR3 reads CASTIGGPGPYTEAFF. CDR3 coding DNA: TGTGCCAGCACCATAGGGGGTCCGGGCCCCTACACTGAAGCTTTCTTT.

A few counts support this clone. This rearrangement joins TRBV15 to TRBJ2-1; 9 bases are shared with TRBD2. The junction had 0 bases not matched to a gene; V was cut back by 0 bases and J by 0 bases. The CDR3 is 16 amino acids. Per germline, CDR1 LNHNV and CDR2 YYDKDF (reference sequence). The CDR3 region has the DNA TGTGCCACCAGCAGAGATAGCGGGAGCTCCTACAATGAGCAGTTCTTC. It yields the protein CATSRDSGSSYNEQFF.

The chain employs TRBV2 and TRBJ1-1; D unclear. V lost 6 bases to trimming and J lost 0 bases, with 5 bases between them. CDR1 and CDR2 (germline): SNHLY, FYNNEI. The CDR3 has 12 amino acids. This CDR3 is CASRIVNTEAFF. The CDR3 coding sequence is TGTGCCAGCAGAATAGTGAACACTGAAGCTTTCTTT. Based on the CDR3 plus reference TRBV2 and TRBJ1-1, the full variable domain is EPEVTQTPSHQVTQMGQEVILRCVPISNHLYFYWYRQILGQKVEFLVSFYNNEISEKSEIFDDQFSVERPDGSNFTLKIRSTKLEDSAMYFCASRIVNTEAFFGQGTRLTVV.

This rearrangement joins TRBV3-1 (or the pseudogene TRBV3-2) to TRBJ2-3; D gene uncertain. The CDR3 extends over 14 amino acids. Germline loops: CDR1 LGHDT, CDR2 YNNKEL (reference sequence). Trimming removed 2 bases from V and 5 bases from J, with 11 bases in between. The CDR3 protein is CASSQNLEEDTQYF. The CDR3 DNA sequence: TGTGCCAGCAGCCAAAACTTAGAGGAAGATACGCAGTATTTT.

By share, this clone counts as medium-sized. The rearrangement uses TRBV6-1 and TRBJ1-3, with D unresolved. The CDR3 spans 14 residues. V shed 3 bases and J shed 2 bases, with 8 bases lying between them. The germline gives CDR1 MNHNS, CDR2 SASEGT. The CDR3 DNA reads TGTGCCAGCAGTGATGGCGGGGCTGGAAACACCATATATTTT. Translation: CASSDGGAGNTIYF.

The chain couples TRBV19 to TRBJ2-3; maybe TRBD2 (5 bases). Germline V gene sequence: CDR1 LNHDA, CDR2 SQIVND (reference sequence). The CDR3 totals 16 residues. Trimming took off 3 bases at V and 0 bases at J, with 13 bases between the two ends. DNA of the CDR3: TGTGCCAGTAGTATCTACCCCGAGCGGAGCACAGATACGCAGTATTTT. Amino acids: CASSIYPERSTDTQYF.

The chain carries TRBV4-2 and TRBJ2-6; D perhaps matches TRBD1 (6 bases). The germline V gene encodes CDR1 LGHNA and CDR2 YNFKEQ. This CDR3 contains 17 residues. Trimming left V 2 bases short and J 2 bases short, with 13 bases between. CDR3 DNA: TGTGCCAGCAGCCAACAAGCAGGGGATCCTGGGGCCAACGTCCTGACTTTC. It codes for CASSQQAGDPGANVLTF.

V and J are TRBV6-2 or TRBV6-3 and TRBJ2-7; tentative D call: TRBD2 (6 bases). The CDR3 runs 16 residues. The ends were cut back, 5 bases at V and 2 bases at J, with 19 bases in the middle. Germline CDR1 MNHEY, CDR2 SVGEGT. CDR3 sequence: CASSPRVGRRPYEQYV. The DNA for the CDR3 is TGTGCCAGCAGTCCCCGCGTGGGGAGGAGGCCCTACGAGCAGTACGTC.

The CDR3 spells CASSAPNFWTGYGYTF. The CDR3 region has the DNA TGTGCCAGCAGCGCCCCCAATTTTTGGACAGGATATGGCTACACCTTC. This sequence joins TRBV9 and TRBJ1-2, with 7 bases identical to TRBD1. The CDR3 is 16 amino acids. J lost 5 bases, V lost 3 bases, and 13 bases had no gene match. Germline assignment: CDR1 SGDLS and CDR2 YYNGEE.

This clone was seen just once. V gene TRBV5-4 combines with J gene TRBJ1-6; 10 positions match TRBD1. Losses at the gene ends were 0 bases for V and 0 bases for J; bases not matched to a gene: 6. The germline V gene encodes CDR1 SGHNT and CDR2 YYREEE (reference sequence). This CDR3 is built from 19 residues. The CDR3 DNA sequence: TGTGCCAGCAGCTTGGGAGGGGGACAGGGGACCTCCTATAATTCACCCCTCCACTTT. It yields the protein CASSLGGGQGTSYNSPLHF.

This clone occurred once. The V and J genes are TRBV4-3 and TRBJ2-7, with 10 bases lining up with TRBD2. Germline assignment: CDR1 LGHNA and CDR2 YSLEER. V shed 5 bases, J shed 4 bases, and the junction held 8 bases outside the gene matches. The CDR3 is made up of 15 amino acids. The chain's CDR3 is CASSKSSGRVYEQYV. In DNA form, the CDR3 reads TGCGCCAGCAGCAAATCTAGCGGGAGAGTGTACGAGCAGTACGTC.

This clone has just a few counts. The J gene is TRBJ1-6, the V gene TRBV28; D is uncertain. Germline V lookup: CDR1 MDHEN, CDR2 SYDVKM. The CDR3 has 16 amino acids. Trimming took off 2 bases at V and 7 bases at J, with 15 bases between the two ends. The CDR3 reads CASSLNTQIGNSPLHF. CDR3 in DNA: TGTGCCAGCAGTTTAAACACTCAAATCGGGAATTCACCCCTCCACTTT.